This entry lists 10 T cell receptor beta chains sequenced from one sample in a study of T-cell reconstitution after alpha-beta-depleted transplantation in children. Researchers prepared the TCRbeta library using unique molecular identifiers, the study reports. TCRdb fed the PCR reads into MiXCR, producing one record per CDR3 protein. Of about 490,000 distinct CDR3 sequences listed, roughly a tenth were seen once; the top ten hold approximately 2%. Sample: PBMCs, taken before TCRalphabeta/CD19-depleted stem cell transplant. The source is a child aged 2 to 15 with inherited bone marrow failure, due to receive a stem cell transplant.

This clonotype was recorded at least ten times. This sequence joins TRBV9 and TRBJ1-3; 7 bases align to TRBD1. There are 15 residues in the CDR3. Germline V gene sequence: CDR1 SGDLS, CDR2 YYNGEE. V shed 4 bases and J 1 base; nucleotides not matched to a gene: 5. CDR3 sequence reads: CASSPETGSGNTIYF. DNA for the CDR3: TGTGCCAGCAGCCCGGAGACAGGGTCTGGAAACACCATATATTTT.

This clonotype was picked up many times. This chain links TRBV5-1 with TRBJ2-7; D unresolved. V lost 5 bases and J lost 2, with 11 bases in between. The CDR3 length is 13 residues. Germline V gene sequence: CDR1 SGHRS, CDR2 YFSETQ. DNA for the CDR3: TGCGCCAGCAGTAGTGGTAGCACCTACGAGCAGTACTTC. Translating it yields CASSSGSTYEQYF.

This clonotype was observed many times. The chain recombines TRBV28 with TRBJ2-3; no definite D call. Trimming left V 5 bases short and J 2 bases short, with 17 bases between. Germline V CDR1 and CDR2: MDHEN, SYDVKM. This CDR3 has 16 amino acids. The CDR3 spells CASSPTGPSLTDTQYF. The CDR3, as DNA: TGTGCCAGCAGTCCCACCGGGCCTTCCCTCACAGATACGCAGTATTTT.

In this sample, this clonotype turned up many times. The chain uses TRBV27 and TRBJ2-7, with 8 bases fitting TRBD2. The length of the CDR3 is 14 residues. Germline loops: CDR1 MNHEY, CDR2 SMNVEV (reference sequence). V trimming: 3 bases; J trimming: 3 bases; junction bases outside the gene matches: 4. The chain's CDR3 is CASSLSGSYYEQYF. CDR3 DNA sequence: TGTGCCAGCAGTTTGAGCGGGAGTTACTACGAGCAGTACTTC.

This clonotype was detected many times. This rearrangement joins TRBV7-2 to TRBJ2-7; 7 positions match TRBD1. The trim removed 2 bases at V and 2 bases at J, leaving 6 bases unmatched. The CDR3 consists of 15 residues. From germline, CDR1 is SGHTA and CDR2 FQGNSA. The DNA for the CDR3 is TGTGCCAGCAGCTTATACCGGGGACAGCCCTACGAGCAGTACTTC. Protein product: CASSLYRGQPYEQYF.

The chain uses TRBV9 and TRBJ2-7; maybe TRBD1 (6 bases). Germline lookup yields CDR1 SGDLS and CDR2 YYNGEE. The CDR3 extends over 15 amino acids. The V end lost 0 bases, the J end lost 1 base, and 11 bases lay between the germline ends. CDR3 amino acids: CASSVATGRSYEQYF. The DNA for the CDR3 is TGTGCCAGCAGCGTAGCTACAGGGAGATCCTACGAGCAGTACTTC.

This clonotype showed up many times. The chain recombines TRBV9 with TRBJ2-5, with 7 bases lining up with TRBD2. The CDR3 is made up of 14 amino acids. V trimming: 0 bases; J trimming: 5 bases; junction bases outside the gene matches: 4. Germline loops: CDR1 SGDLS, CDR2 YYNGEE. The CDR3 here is CASSVGGGPETQYF. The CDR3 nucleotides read TGTGCCAGCAGCGTAGGGGGGGGTCCGGAGACCCAGTACTTC.

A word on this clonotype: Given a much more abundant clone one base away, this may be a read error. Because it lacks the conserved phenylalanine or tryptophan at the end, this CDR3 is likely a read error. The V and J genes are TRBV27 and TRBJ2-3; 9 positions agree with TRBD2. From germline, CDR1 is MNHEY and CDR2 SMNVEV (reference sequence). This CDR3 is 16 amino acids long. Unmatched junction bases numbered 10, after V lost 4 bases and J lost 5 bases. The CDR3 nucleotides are TGTGCCAGCAGTTCCCTTGGCGGGAGGGCCAGAGATACGCAGTATATT. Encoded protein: CASSSLGGRARDTQYI.

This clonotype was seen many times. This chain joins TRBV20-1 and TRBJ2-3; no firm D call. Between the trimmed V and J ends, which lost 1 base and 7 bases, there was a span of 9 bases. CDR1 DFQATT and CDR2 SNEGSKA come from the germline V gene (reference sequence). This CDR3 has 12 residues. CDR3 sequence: CSARVPSYTQYF. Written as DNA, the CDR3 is TGCAGTGCTAGAGTGCCCTCTTATACGCAGTATTTT.

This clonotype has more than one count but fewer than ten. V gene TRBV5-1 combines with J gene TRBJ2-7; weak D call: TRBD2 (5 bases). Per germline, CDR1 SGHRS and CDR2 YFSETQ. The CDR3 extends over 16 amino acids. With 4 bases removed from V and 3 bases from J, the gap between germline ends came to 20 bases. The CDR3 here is CASSPPGKDGGYEQYF. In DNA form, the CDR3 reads TGCGCCAGCAGCCCCCCCGGTAAGGACGGAGGCTACGAGCAGTACTTC.